This TCR beta chain came from a study of blood T cells in healthy people across ages. Study in general: When template switching was applied, about one barcoded beta molecule was captured per two T cells. Findings and limits, study-wide: With donor CMV status unknown, expanded clonotype changes were possibly confounded. Estimated diversity, derived from one million T cells, was regarded as an underestimate.

This clonotype was picked up one time. Antigen specificity is unknown. At one boundary the junction diverges from the germline segment, which might be a read error. The CDR3 runs to 15 residues. In germline, CDR1 is DFQATT, CDR2 SNEGSKA (reference sequence). A sample-barcoded 5' primer and a J-beta primer mix were used in a second PCR of roughly 6 to 11 cycles. TCRdb redid the calling of the 5' RACE reads with MiXCR, one entry per CDR3 protein. The sample yields some 1,500,000 distinct CDR3 sequences, less than 45% seen once. The V and J genes are TRBV20-1 and TRBJ1-2; 7 bases fit TRBD1. The source is a woman younger than 30 in good health. The sequencing input was blood. The DNA for the CDR3 is TGCAGTGCTCGAGACAGGGAACCTGCTAACCATGGCTACACCTTC. Amino acid sequence: CSARDREPANHGYTF.